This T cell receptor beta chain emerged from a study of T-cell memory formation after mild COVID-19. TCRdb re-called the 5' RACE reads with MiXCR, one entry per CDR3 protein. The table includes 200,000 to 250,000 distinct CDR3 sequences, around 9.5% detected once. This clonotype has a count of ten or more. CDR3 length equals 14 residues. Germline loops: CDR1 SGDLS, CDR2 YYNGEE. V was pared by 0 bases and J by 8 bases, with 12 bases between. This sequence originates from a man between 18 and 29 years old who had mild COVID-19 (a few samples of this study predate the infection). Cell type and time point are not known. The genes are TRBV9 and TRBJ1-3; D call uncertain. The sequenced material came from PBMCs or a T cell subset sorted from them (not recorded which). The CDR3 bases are TGTGCCAGCAGCGTAGAAGGCCGGTGGGACACCATATATTTT. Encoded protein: CASSVEGRWDTIYF.